A single sample gave rise to the 30 T cell receptor beta chains below, sequenced in a study of blood T cells in healthy people across ages. Together with a sample-barcoded 5' primer, a J-beta primer mix was included in a second PCR lasting roughly 6 to 12 cycles. TCRdb called the 5' RACE reads again in MiXCR, with one record for every CDR3 protein. Of around 1,900,000 distinct CDR3 sequences detected, 30% to 40% appear once; the ten largest clones hold roughly 23%. Sequencing was performed on blood. These receptor sequences come from a human donor in good health.

This chain links TRBV6-6 with TRBJ2-5, with 11 bases aligning to TRBD1. The J segment lost 9 bases and the V segment lost 8 bases, leaving 14 bases of the junction unmatched. The CDR3 has 15 amino acids. Germline V gene lookup returns CDR1 MNHNY and CDR2 SVGAGI (reference sequence). The CDR3 is CASVRTGGEVGAQYF. The CDR3 nucleotides are TGTGCCAGCGTAAGGACAGGGGGCGAAGTTGGTGCCCAGTACTTC.

This clonotype has a handful of counts. The rearrangement joins TRBV10-3 to TRBJ2-1; 11 nucleotides agree with TRBD1. V shed 11 bases, J shed 7 bases, and the junction held 4 bases outside the gene matches. CDR1 is ENHRY, CDR2 SYGVKD, per germline. This CDR3 is 12 amino acids long. CDR3 in amino acids: CAAGTGGNEQFF. The DNA for the CDR3 is TGTGCCGCCGGGACAGGGGGTAATGAGCAGTTCTTC.

A single count supports this clonotype. The conserved phenylalanine or tryptophan normally closing the CDR3 is absent here, so this likely arose from a read error. This chain connects TRBV12-3 or TRBV12-4 to TRBJ2-1; 14 bases are a match to TRBD2. CDR3 length: 18 residues. J was trimmed by 9 bases and V by 3 bases; bases with no gene match: 13. The CDR3 sequence is CASSLGLGGLAGGVEQFL. The CDR3 DNA follows: TGTGCCAGCAGTTTGGGTCTGGGCGGACTAGCGGGGGGTGTTGAGCAGTTCTTA.

The rearrangement uses TRBV12-3 or TRBV12-4 and TRBJ2-1, with 7 nucleotides matching TRBD2. The junction had 11 bases not matched to a gene; V was cut back by 5 bases and J by 10 bases. This CDR3 is built from 14 residues. The DNA of the CDR3 is TGTGCCAGCAGTCCCCCGGGAGGCCCCAGGGAGCAGTTCTTC. Translating it yields CASSPPGGPREQFF.

Written as DNA, the CDR3 is TGTGCCAGCAGTGACTCAGCCCTCAGAGCCAAAAACATTCAGTACTTC. Translating gives CASSDSALRAKNIQYF. The rearrangement links TRBV2 to TRBJ2-4; no clear D gene. Trimming pared 3 bases from V and 0 bases from J, leaving 12 bases between. Germline V gene data show CDR1 as SNHLY and CDR2 as FYNNEI. The length of the CDR3 is 16 residues.

This clonotype was seen more than once but under ten times. A read error may produce the germline difference seen at one junction end. This sequence joins TRBV7-9 and TRBJ1-5, with D unclear. The CDR3 runs 12 residues. Germline-derived CDR1 and CDR2 are SEHNR and FQNEAQ (reference sequence). CDR3 region: CASSLVKGPQHF. DNA for the CDR3: TGTGCCAGTAGCTTAGTTAAGGGTCCCCAGCATTTT. Together with reference TRBV7-9 and TRBJ1-5, the CDR3 gives the full variable domain: DTGVSQNPRHKITKRGQNVTFRCDPISEHNRLYWYRQTLGQGPEFLTYFQNEAQLEKSRLLSDRFSAERPKGSFSTLEIQRTEQGDSAMYLCASSLVKGPQHFGDGTRLSIL.

The chain links TRBV6-6 to TRBJ2-5; TRBD2 might be the D (5 bases). The CDR3 totals 14 residues. Trimming cost V 2 bases and J 2 bases, with 9 bases left between them. CDR1 MNHNY and CDR2 SVGAGI come from the germline V gene (reference sequence). CDR3 protein: CASSYETRQETQYF. CDR3 nucleotide sequence: TGTGCCAGCAGTTACGAAACTAGACAAGAGACCCAGTACTTC.

The sample holds a few counts of this clonotype. V is TRBV12-3 or TRBV12-4 and J is TRBJ1-5; D is unresolved. V was cut by 6 bases and J by 9 bases, with 12 bases left in between. This CDR3 is 12 amino acids long. CDR3 sequence (DNA): TGTGCCAGCAGCCGGGTAGAGAGGCCCCAGCATTTT. This encodes CASSRVERPQHF.

This clonotype has a handful of counts. The rearrangement joins TRBV28 to TRBJ2-7, with D possibly TRBD2 on 5 matching bases. The germline V gene encodes CDR1 MDHEN and CDR2 SYDVKM. Trimming took off 6 bases at V and 6 bases at J, with 12 bases between the two ends. This CDR3 has 12 residues. CDR3 DNA sequence: TGTGCCAGCAGCTCGTCGGCGGGCGAGCAGTACTTC. Translated: CASSSSAGEQYF.

This clonotype was seen more than once but under ten times. This sequence joins TRBV29-1 and TRBJ1-2; D is possibly TRBD1 (6 bases). Germline V gene sequence: CDR1 SQVTM, CDR2 ANQGSEA. Trimming took off 3 bases at V and 8 bases at J, with 19 bases between the two ends. The CDR3 is made up of 14 amino acids. CDR3 DNA sequence: TGCAGCGTTGAGTTCCCAGGGGTACGTGAGGGCTACACCTTC. It codes for CSVEFPGVREGYTF.

The chain joins TRBV6-6 to TRBJ2-7; TRBD1 might be the D (6 bases). The DNA end is a closer match to TRBJ2-4, so the J assignment may be wrong. This CDR3 comprises 15 residues. CDR1 is MNHNY, CDR2 SVGAGI, per germline (reference sequence). The CDR3 loop reads CASSWGRGRGNIQYF. The CDR3 DNA follows: TGTGCCAGCAGTTGGGGGCGAGGAAGGGGGAACATTCAGTACTTC.

Regarding this clonotype: A much larger clone differs from this one at a single base, so this may be a read error. The chain is built from TRBV20-1 and TRBJ2-7, with 7 bases fitting TRBD1. In germline, CDR1 is DFQATT, CDR2 SNEGSKA (reference sequence). There are 14 residues in the CDR3. Written as DNA, the CDR3 is TGCGGTGCTCCACCCGACAGGGATCCCTACGAGCAGTACTTC. Its translation: CGAPPDRDPYEQYF.

The chain couples TRBV7-2 to TRBJ1-5, with D perhaps TRBD1 (6 bases). The germline V gene encodes CDR1 SGHTA and CDR2 FQGNSA. V lost 1 base and J lost 6, with 16 bases in between. This CDR3 has 16 residues. Here the CDR3 reads CASSLDGGGRVQPQHF. Here the CDR3 DNA reads TGTGCCAGCAGCTTAGATGGGGGGGGCAGGGTTCAGCCCCAGCATTTT.

As regards this clonotype: Mismatch with germline at one junction end may stem from a read error. The chain uses TRBV7-7 and TRBJ2-1; possibly TRBD2 for D (6 bases). The length of the CDR3 is 14 residues. Germline loops: CDR1 SSHAT, CDR2 FNYEAQ (reference sequence). Written as DNA, the CDR3 is TGTGTCAGCAGCTTATCGGAGGGGAGATATGAGCAGTTCTTC. It translates to CVSSLSEGRYEQFF.

This chain connects TRBV5-1 to TRBJ1-2; no clear D. Trimming removed 1 base from V and 4 bases from J, with 11 bases in between. Germline V gene data show CDR1 as SGHRS and CDR2 as YFSETQ. This CDR3 is built from 14 residues. CDR3: CASSLIEAAYGYTF. The CDR3 bases are TGCGCCAGCAGCTTGATAGAGGCGGCCTATGGCTACACCTTC.

This clonotype appeared a few times. This chain connects TRBV6-2 or TRBV6-3 to TRBJ2-1; TRBD2 agrees at 8 bases. In germline, CDR1 is MNHEY, CDR2 SVGEGT. The trim removed 5 bases at V and 0 bases at J, leaving 3 bases unmatched. This CDR3 contains 15 residues. The CDR3 DNA reads TGTGCCAGCAGTCAACTAGCGGCCTCCTACAATGAGCAGTTCTTC. As protein: CASSQLAASYNEQFF.

This sequence joins TRBV5-1 and TRBJ2-1; the D gene is possibly TRBD2 (7 bases). V gave up 5 bases and J gave up 9 bases, with 21 bases separating them. The germline gives CDR1 SGHRS, CDR2 YFSETQ. The CDR3 is 15 residues long. The CDR3 region is CASSDGRGRGIEQFF. The CDR3 DNA reads TGCGCCAGCAGTGACGGGCGGGGGCGCGGGATTGAGCAGTTCTTC.

This clonotype was seen a few times. The rearrangement uses TRBV28 and TRBJ1-1; no reliable D call. V gave up 5 bases and J gave up 0 bases, with 13 bases separating them. This CDR3 is built from 15 residues. CDR1 and CDR2 from the germline V gene are MDHEN and SYDVKM. CDR3 bases: TGTGCCAGCAGTGCCGTAGGCCGAATGAACACTGAAGCTTTCTTT. It is translated as CASSAVGRMNTEAFF.

This rearrangement joins TRBV7-2 to TRBJ2-1, with TRBD1 identical over 12 bases. The junction had 6 bases not matched to a gene; V was cut back by 1 base and J by 8 bases. The germline V gene has CDR1 SGHTA and CDR2 FQGNSA. CDR3 length equals 16 residues. Here the CDR3 DNA reads TGTGCCAGCAGCTTAGGGAGGGACAGGGGGCACGATGAGCAGTTCTTC. Residues: CASSLGRDRGHDEQFF.

The J gene is TRBJ2-1, the V gene TRBV20-1; D perhaps matches TRBD2 (6 bases). CDR3 length: 12 amino acids. CDR1 is DFQATT, CDR2 SNEGSKA, per germline (reference sequence). V was trimmed by 6 bases and J by 11 bases, leaving 17 bases between them. The DNA for the CDR3 is TGCAGTGCCCAACCGGGCGGGGAGCAGCAGTTCTTC. As protein: CSAQPGGEQQFF.

Remarks on this clonotype: A read error may explain this, as a much larger clone is one base away. This chain links TRBV15 with TRBJ2-7; unclear D gene. This CDR3 contains 13 residues. Germline V gives CDR1 LNHNV, CDR2 YYDKDF (reference sequence). The CDR3 here is CATGRGRPTEQYF. The DNA of the CDR3 is TGTGCCACCGGCAGAGGCCGTCCGACAGAGCAGTACTTC. Looking up the rest from reference TRBV15 and TRBJ2-7 gives the full variable domain: DAMVIQNPRYQVTQFGKPVTLSCSQTLNHNVMYWYQQKSSQAPKLLFHYYDKDFNNEADTPDNFQSRRPNTSFCFLDIRSPGLGDTAMYLCATGRGRPTEQYFGPGTRLTVT.

The CDR3 reads CASTYNVGSPLDEQYF. CDR3 nucleotides: TGTGCCAGCACCTATAACGTCGGCAGTCCCTTAGACGAGCAGTACTTC. The chain couples TRBV6-6 to TRBJ2-7; D remains ambiguous. Per the germline V gene, CDR1 is MNHNY and CDR2 is SVGAGI (reference sequence). Trimming stripped 7 bases from V and 5 bases from J, with 24 bases between. The CDR3 contains 16 residues.

This chain joins TRBV20-1 and TRBJ2-4; the D gene is possibly TRBD1 (6 bases). The J call may be incorrect, as the DNA end agrees better with TRBJ2-7. This CDR3 contains 13 residues. CDR1 and CDR2 (germline): DFQATT, SNEGSKA (reference sequence). CDR3 sequence (DNA): TGCAGTGCTATTTGGCAGGGGTCAAACGAGCAGTACTTC. It encodes CSAIWQGSNEQYF.

The V and J genes are TRBV28 and TRBJ2-7; TRBD1 aligns across 7 bases. Germline V gene lookup returns CDR1 MDHEN and CDR2 SYDVKM. CDR3 length: 15 residues. Trimming took 2 bases from V and 7 from J; bases not matched to a gene: 11. Here the CDR3 reads CASSLRSGGRAEQYF. CDR3 bases: TGTGCCAGCAGTTTACGTTCAGGGGGACGCGCTGAGCAGTACTTC.

The J gene is TRBJ2-7, the V gene TRBV29-1; D unresolved. Trimming removed 2 bases at V and 0 bases at J, with 8 bases between. The CDR3 sequence is 13 residues long. Germline values: CDR1 SQVTM, CDR2 ANQGSEA. The CDR3 bases are TGCAGCGTTGAACTGGAAAACTCCTACGAGCAGTACTTC. It encodes CSVELENSYEQYF.

The table lists this clonotype with a few counts. V and J are TRBV27 and TRBJ2-1; 15 bases are a match to TRBD2. This CDR3 comprises 19 residues. V dropped 7 bases and J dropped 7; count of bases not matched to a gene: 17. The germline V gene has CDR1 MNHEY and CDR2 SMNVEV (reference sequence). The CDR3 region is CASTSFVRTSGGALNEQFF. DNA of the CDR3: TGTGCCAGCACCTCCTTTGTTAGGACTAGCGGGGGGGCCTTAAATGAGCAGTTCTTC.

The sample holds many counts of this clonotype. The chain links TRBV29-1 to TRBJ1-1; D ambiguous. V was pared by 6 bases and J by 4 bases, with 12 bases between. Germline CDR1 reads SQVTM; CDR2 reads ANQGSEA. This CDR3 comprises 12 residues. CDR3 in amino acids: CSVLGSGTEAFF. The CDR3 DNA sequence: TGCAGCGTACTAGGCAGCGGCACTGAAGCTTTCTTT. The full variable domain, in which reference TRBV29-1 and TRBJ1-1 provide the parts outside the CDR3, is SAVISQKPSRDICQRGTSLTIQCQVDSQVTMMFWYRQQPGQSLTLIATANQGSEATYESGFVIDKFPISRPNLTFSTLTVSNMSPEDSSIYLCSVLGSGTEAFFGQGTRLTVV.

This clonotype was counted only a few times. The chain is built from TRBV20-1 and TRBJ2-1, with TRBD1 identical over 10 bases. V was clipped by 3 bases and J by 6 bases; unmatched bases: 8. Germline V gives CDR1 DFQATT, CDR2 SNEGSKA (reference sequence). This CDR3 contains 15 residues. The CDR3 protein is CSARNSGTGANEQFF. CDR3 coding DNA: TGCAGTGCTAGGAATTCCGGGACAGGGGCCAATGAGCAGTTCTTC.

This chain joins TRBV9 and TRBJ2-5; 7 bases match TRBD2. The end of the DNA aligns better with TRBJ2-7, so the J call may be wrong. Germline V gives CDR1 SGDLS, CDR2 YYNGEE. CDR3 length equals 15 residues. The CDR3 spells CASSVGVGGNYEQYF. The CDR3, as DNA: TGTGCCAGCAGCGTAGGTGTGGGGGGGAACTACGAGCAGTACTTC.

This clonotype was counted many times. This sequence joins TRBV7-9 and TRBJ2-7; TRBD1 aligns across 9 bases. With V trimmed by 6 bases and J by 6 bases, 3 bases remained unmatched. The CDR3 totals 12 residues. CDR1 SEHNR and CDR2 FQNEAQ come from the germline V gene (reference sequence). CDR3 in amino acids: CASSLTGGEQYF. In nucleotides, the CDR3 is TGTGCCAGCAGTTTGACAGGGGGCGAGCAGTACTTC. Looking up the rest from reference TRBV7-9 and TRBJ2-7 gives the full variable domain: DTGVSQNPRHKITKRGQNVTFRCDPISEHNRLYWYRQTLGQGPEFLTYFQNEAQLEKSRLLSDRFSAERPKGSFSTLEIQRTEQGDSAMYLCASSLTGGEQYFGPGTRLTVT.